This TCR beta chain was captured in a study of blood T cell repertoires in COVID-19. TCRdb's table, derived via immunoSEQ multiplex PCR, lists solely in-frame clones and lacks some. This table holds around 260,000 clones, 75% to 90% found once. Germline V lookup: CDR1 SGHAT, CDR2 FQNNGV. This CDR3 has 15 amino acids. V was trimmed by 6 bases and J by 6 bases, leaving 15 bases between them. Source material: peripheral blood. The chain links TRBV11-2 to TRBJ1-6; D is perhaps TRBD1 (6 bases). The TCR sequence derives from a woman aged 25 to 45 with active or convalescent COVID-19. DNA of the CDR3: TGTGCCAGCAGACGAACAGGGAGTGGTAATTCACCCCTCCACTTT. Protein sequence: CASRRTGSGNSPLHF.